What follows describes a single T cell receptor beta chain. Its specificity is not known. Trimming left V 0 bases short and J 2 bases short, with 7 bases between. This CDR3 is built from 14 residues. The germline V gene has CDR1 SGHRS and CDR2 YFSETQ. This entry comes from a study of T-cell memory formation after mild COVID-19. Study-wide points: Later expanders leaned toward CD4+, whereas clones contracting from day 15 to 85 were balanced CD4/CD8. Pre-infection memory already had some responding clones, implying cross-reactive memory joined.

Via MiXCR, TCRdb re-called the 5' RACE reads, giving one row per CDR3 protein. The data show about 260,000 distinct CDR3 sequences, 16% seen once. Input material: PBMCs or a T cell subset sorted from them (not recorded which). The clonotype originates from a man younger than 30 who had mild COVID-19 (a few samples of this study predate the infection). Cell type and time point are not known. The chain recombines TRBV5-1 with TRBJ2-3; D unresolved. CDR3 sequence reads: CASSLAALTDTQYF. DNA for the CDR3: TGCGCCAGCAGCTTGGCCGCCCTCACAGATACGCAGTATTTT.